This is a list of T cell receptor beta chains from one sample in a study of technical replicates of blood from a handful of donors. Measured with immunoSEQ multiplex PCR; TCRdb has only the in-frame clones, and not every one. The sample yields 73,000 or so clones, roughly 90% seen once. The sequencing sample was made of T cells isolated from PBMCs. The receptor source for this set is a human donor in good health. The CDR3 runs from the conserved cysteine through the conserved F or W. D genes are given only for firm matches. A row's size may be missing; if present it is once, few, many or a size class.

TRBV4-1	-	TRBJ1-5	-	CASSQGFGRAKYSNQPQHF	TGCGCCAGCAGCCAAGGGTTCGGCAGGGCGAAATATAGCAATCAGCCCCAGCATTTT
TRBV29-1	-	TRBJ2-3	-	CSVETVSSGTDTQYF	TGCAGCGTTGAAACGGTTTCTAGCGGCACAGATACGCAGTATTTT
TRBV4-1	-	TRBJ2-7	-	CASSRLLQTGVNYEQYF	TGCGCCAGCAGCCGCCTCTTACAAACCGGGGTAAACTACGAGCAGTACTTC
TRBV19	-	TRBJ2-1	-	CASSMGAGPNEQFF	TGTGCCAGTAGTATGGGGGCAGGACCCAATGAGCAGTTCTTC
TRBV29-1	-	TRBJ1-1	-	CSVVVQGQTEAFF	TGCAGCGTTGTTGTCCAGGGTCAAACTGAAGCTTTCTTT
TRBV19	TRBD1	TRBJ2-7	-	CASSPPVGTGVYEQYF	TGTGCCAGTAGTCCTCCGGTTGGGACAGGGGTCTACGAGCAGTACTTC
TRBV11-3	-	TRBJ1-2	-	CASSPRRGEDGYTF	TGTGCCAGCAGTCCCCGGCGCGGAGAGGATGGCTACACCTTC
TRBV11-2	-	TRBJ2-7	-	CASSLVEGYEQYF	TGTGCCAGCAGCTTAGTCGAGGGATACGAGCAGTACTTC
TRBV11-2	-	TRBJ2-4	-	CASSSKGVRTNIQYF	TGTGCCAGCAGCTCCAAGGGGGTCAGAACAAACATTCAGTACTTC
TRBV30	-	TRBJ2-5	-	CAWSVNSQETQYF	TGTGCCTGGAGTGTCAATAGCCAAGAGACCCAGTACTTC
TRBV2	-	TRBJ1-5	few	CASSVEGLGQPQHF	TGTGCCAGCAGTGTGGAGGGCCTGGGTCAGCCCCAGCATTTT
TRBV5-1	TRBD2	TRBJ2-1	-	CASSLGTSGSVEQFF	TGCGCCAGCAGCTTGGGGACTAGCGGGTCGGTTGAGCAGTTCTTC
TRBV28	-	TRBJ1-2	once	CASSLRGAGANYGYTF	TGTGCCAGCAGTTTAAGGGGGGCGGGGGCGAACTATGGCTACACCTTC
TRBV2	-	TRBJ1-5	few	CASSAGSPQHF	TGTGCCAGCAGCGCAGGGTCTCCCCAGCATTTT
TRBV7-9	TRBD2	TRBJ2-3	-	CASTRLAGADTQYF	TGTGCCAGCACCCGACTAGCGGGGGCCGATACGCAGTATTTT
TRBV2	-	TRBJ1-1	-	CASSARETRHTEAFF	TGTGCCAGCAGCGCCCGGGAAACAAGACACACTGAAGCTTTCTTT
TRBV28	TRBD2	TRBJ2-7	-	CASSGGLDEQYF	TGTGCCAGCAGTGGAGGACTAGACGAGCAGTACTTC
TRBV6-4	TRBD2	TRBJ2-1	-	CASSDGSSGIDEQFF	TGTGCCAGCAGTGACGGGTCTAGCGGGATCGATGAGCAGTTCTTC
TRBV5-1	-	TRBJ1-3	-	CASSPGNTIYF	TGCGCCAGCAGCCCGGGAAACACCATATATTTT
TRBV15	TRBD1	TRBJ2-7	-	CATSTPGQGAYEQYF	TGTGCCACCAGCACTCCGGGACAGGGGGCTTACGAGCAGTACTTC
TRBV6-5	-	TRBJ2-5	-	CASSLNGGGETQYF	TGTGCCAGCAGTTTGAACGGGGGAGGAGAGACCCAGTACTTC
TRBV7-9	-	TRBJ2-5	-	CASSQTRLETQYF	TGTGCCAGCAGTCAGACACGTTTGGAGACCCAGTACTTC
TRBV7-2	TRBD1	TRBJ1-2	-	CASSFLGFGTGGSYTF	TGTGCCAGCAGCTTCCTGGGGTTCGGGACAGGGGGCAGCTACACCTTC
TRBV27	-	TRBJ2-7	once	CASSLTASGEQYF	TGTGCCAGCAGTTTGACAGCGAGTGGCGAGCAGTACTTC
TRBV29-1	TRBD1	TRBJ1-1	-	CSVPRQGAGSTEAFF	TGCAGCGTCCCAAGACAGGGGGCAGGAAGCACTGAAGCTTTCTTT
TRBV5-4	-	TRBJ2-2	-	CASSRGDFHTGELFF	TGTGCCAGCAGCAGAGGGGACTTCCACACCGGGGAGCTGTTTTTT
TRBV6-6	-	TRBJ2-2	-	CASSRDGELFF	TGTGCCAGCAGTCGAGACGGGGAGCTGTTTTTT
TRBV6-1	TRBD2	TRBJ2-3	few	CASKKLAGDTDTQYF	TGTGCCAGCAAGAAACTAGCGGGAGACACAGATACGCAGTATTTT
TRBV2	-	TRBJ1-5	-	CASSPEGYQPQHF	TGTGCCAGCAGTCCCGAGGGCTATCAGCCCCAGCATTTT
TRBV5-1	TRBD2	TRBJ2-2	-	CASSRGGGLAGLQELFF	TGCGCCAGCAGCCGTGGTGGGGGACTAGCGGGATTACAGGAGCTGTTTTTT
TRBV6-5	-	TRBJ2-4	once	CASSYSTAEHGNIQYF	TGTGCCAGCAGTTACTCGACGGCGGAGCACGGAAACATTCAGTACTTC
TRBV6-5	-	TRBJ1-2	-	CASSYSAEGGRGYTF	TGTGCCAGCAGTTACTCCGCCGAGGGAGGGAGAGGCTACACCTTC
TRBV6-1	-	TRBJ2-5	once	CASSFIGDNQETQYF	TGTGCCAGCAGCTTTATCGGGGACAACCAAGAGACCCAGTACTTC
TRBV7-9	-	TRBJ1-1	-	CASSPVNTEAFF	TGTGCCAGCAGCCCCGTGAACACTGAAGCTTTCTTT
TRBV5-6	TRBD2	TRBJ2-7	-	CAFQLGTSGEQYF	TGTGCCTTCCAACTGGGGACTAGCGGAGAGCAGTACTTC
TRBV5-1	TRBD1	TRBJ1-4	-	CASSALQFGQGDEKLFF	TGCGCCAGCAGTGCATTGCAGTTTGGACAGGGGGATGAAAAACTGTTTTTT
TRBV27	-	TRBJ2-3	-	CASSRPGAVDTQYF	TGTGCCAGCAGTCGACCGGGAGCGGTGGATACGCAGTATTTT
TRBV14	-	TRBJ1-1	-	CASSPQGRGEAFF	TGTGCCAGCAGCCCTCAGGGGAGAGGTGAAGCTTTCTTT
TRBV5-1	TRBD2	TRBJ2-7	-	CASSLAAGGSYEQYF	TGCGCCAGCAGCTTGGCAGCGGGGGGTTCCTACGAGCAGTACTTC
TRBV11-3	TRBD1	TRBJ2-5	-	CASSARGRGETQYF	TGTGCCAGCAGCGCCAGGGGGCGCGGAGAGACCCAGTACTTC
TRBV30	TRBD1	TRBJ1-2	-	CAWSVPFSGQGGGYTF	TGTGCCTGGAGTGTACCTTTCTCGGGACAGGGCGGCGGCTACACCTTC
TRBV27	-	TRBJ2-3	-	CASSLGYTDTQYF	TGTGCCAGCAGTTTGGGCTACACAGATACGCAGTATTTT
TRBV7-8	TRBD1	TRBJ1-5	-	CASSREGATSNQPQHF	TGTGCCAGCAGCCGCGAGGGGGCGACTAGCAATCAGCCCCAGCATTTT
TRBV5-4	-	TRBJ2-1	-	CASSLETYNEQFF	TGTGCCAGCAGCCTTGAGACCTACAATGAGCAGTTCTTC
TRBV7-8	-	TRBJ2-7	-	CASSLLRRGSEQYF	TGTGCCAGCAGCTTACTCAGGAGGGGTTCCGAGCAGTACTTC
TRBV18	-	TRBJ2-2	-	CASSPGRSNAGELFF	TGTGCCAGCTCACCGGGCCGATCGAACGCCGGGGAGCTGTTTTTT